This T cell receptor (beta chain) was observed in a study of control samples from healthy donors and cancer patients. Using immunoSEQ multiplex PCR, the repertoire was profiled, and TCRdb retains in-frame clones only, with some absent. The sample yields around 150,000 clones, about nine tenths seen once. Germline V lookup: CDR1 SGHTA, CDR2 FQGNSA. The CDR3 runs to 11 residues. V lost 2 bases to trimming and J lost 5 bases, with 4 bases between them. The clonotype comes from a man in his thirties or forties in good health. Sequencing was carried out using blood. The chain has TRBV7-2 and TRBJ2-7; D remains unclear. The CDR3 DNA is TGTGCCAGCAGCTTAAGAGACGAGCAGTACTTC. This gives the protein CASSLRDEQYF.